Below, 6 T cell receptor beta chains from the same sample are listed, as sequenced in a study of Graves' ophthalmopathy and Graves' hyperthyroidism. From RNA, the CDR3 regions of TCR beta chains were amplified and sequenced. Amplification began with first-round RT-PCR using HTBI primers, then second-round multiplex PCR was performed. TCRdb analysed the multiplex PCR reads with MiXCR anew, one entry per CDR3 protein. Among about 740,000 distinct CDR3 sequences listed, roughly 41% were seen once. The source material was peripheral blood. Receptors originate from an adult man with Graves' ophthalmopathy.

With regard to this clonotype: Germline is not matched at one junction end, which may reflect a read error. The chain has TRBV25-1 and TRBJ2-5, with D uncertain. Per germline, CDR1 MGHDK and CDR2 SYGVNS. The CDR3 contains 14 residues. The CDR3 here is CASSDFVGYNEQLF. The CDR3 region has the DNA TGTGCCAGCAGTGATTTTGTCGGGTACAATGAGCAGTTGTTC.

As concerns this clonotype: Sequence at one end of the junction differs from germline and may be a read error. This chain links TRBV7-9 with TRBJ1-4; D uncertain. CDR3 size: 15 residues. Per the germline V gene, CDR1 is SEHNR and CDR2 is FQNEAQ (reference sequence). The CDR3 sequence: CASSLAEATNEKLFF. CDR3 sequence (DNA): TGTGCCAGCAGCCTAGCGGAGGCAACTAATGAAAAACTGTTTTTT.

V gene TRBV20-1 combines with J gene TRBJ2-1; D is undetermined. CDR3 length: 13 residues. Germline lookup yields CDR1 DFQATT and CDR2 SNEGSKA (reference sequence). Deletions cut 0 bases from V and 2 bases from J, with 5 bases between. The CDR3 DNA sequence: TGCAGTGCTAGAGATTGGCCCTACAATGAGCAGTTCTTC. This encodes CSARDWPYNEQFF.

The CDR3 here is CASSIAAGPRGTTTGELFF. CDR3 bases: TGTGCCAGTAGTATAGCGGCAGGGCCCCGGGGCACAACGACCGGGGAGCTGTTTTTT. This chain uses TRBV19 with TRBJ2-2; D is possibly TRBD1 or TRBD2 (5 bases each). The CDR3 spans 19 residues. V dropped 1 base and J dropped 5 bases, with 23 bases sitting between them. The germline V gene encodes CDR1 LNHDA and CDR2 SQIVND (reference sequence).

This clonotype was detected ten times or more. The rearrangement joins TRBV7-2 to TRBJ1-5; the D gene is possibly TRBD1 (5 bases). The germline gives CDR1 SGHTA, CDR2 FQGNSA. This CDR3 region has 17 residues. V lost 1 base to trimming and J lost 2 bases, with 15 bases between them. The CDR3 loop reads CASSLGLGEGGNQPQHF. For the CDR3, the DNA is TGTGCCAGCAGCTTAGGGTTAGGGGAAGGAGGCAATCAGCCCCAGCATTTT.

The chain links TRBV9 to TRBJ1-1, with D possibly TRBD1 on 6 matching bases. Germline V gene lookup returns CDR1 SGDLS and CDR2 YYNGEE. The CDR3 is made up of 16 amino acids. Trimming took off 1 base at V and 0 bases at J, with 13 bases between the two ends. CDR3 nucleotide sequence: TGTGCCAGCAGCGTACTTGGACAGCGCATGAACACTGAAGCTTTCTTT. It encodes CASSVLGQRMNTEAFF.